One sample yielded the 24 T cell receptor beta chains listed below, sequenced in a study of radiotherapy plus CTLA-4 blockade in lung cancer. Sequencing was performed with immunoSEQ multiplex PCR; in TCRdb, only in-frame clones are kept and a portion is missing. This sample has about 68,000 clones, with around 80% found just once. Sequencing was performed on peripheral blood, taken from a patient treated with radiotherapy plus ipilimumab. The receptors were gathered from a human donor with non-small cell lung cancer who had a complete response to radiotherapy plus ipilimumab.

This clone was observed a single time. The chain employs TRBV9 and TRBJ2-6; D is uncertain. V was cut by 2 bases and J by 1 base, with 7 bases left in between. This CDR3 contains 15 residues. In germline, CDR1 is SGDLS, CDR2 YYNGEE. The CDR3 sequence: CASSVQSSGANVLTF. The CDR3 DNA is TGTGCCAGCAGCGTTCAGAGTTCTGGGGCCAACGTCCTGACTTTC. The complete variable domain, with remaining parts taken from reference TRBV9 and TRBJ2-6, reads DSGVTQTPKHLITATGQRVTLRCSPRSGDLSVYWYQQSLDQGLQFLIQYYNGEERAKGNILERFSAQQFPDLHSELNLSSLELGDSALYFCASSVQSSGANVLTFGAGSRLTVL.

The chain joins TRBV9 to TRBJ1-2, with D possibly TRBD1 on 6 matching bases. Deletions cut 0 bases from V and 1 base from J, with 16 bases between. Germline CDR1 reads SGDLS; CDR2 reads YYNGEE. This CDR3 has 17 amino acids. The CDR3 region has the DNA TGTGCCAGCAGCGTAGTGCCGGACAGAGCTTTTAACTATGGCTACACCTTC. As protein: CASSVVPDRAFNYGYTF. The variable domain in full, with the rest retrieved from reference TRBV9 and TRBJ1-2, is DSGVTQTPKHLITATGQRVTLRCSPRSGDLSVYWYQQSLDQGLQFLIQYYNGEERAKGNILERFSAQQFPDLHSELNLSSLELGDSALYFCASSVVPDRAFNYGYTFGSGTRLTVV.

This clone has just one count. The chain couples TRBV5-5 to TRBJ1-1, with 9 bases lining up with TRBD1. With V trimmed by 2 bases and J by 0 bases, 5 bases remained unmatched. Germline CDR1 and CDR2: SGHKS and YYEKEE (reference sequence). This CDR3 comprises 16 residues. The CDR3 here is CASSFTGGAMNTEAFF. DNA for the CDR3: TGTGCCAGCAGCTTCACAGGGGGCGCGATGAACACTGAAGCTTTCTTT. The full variable domain, completed using reference TRBV5-5 and TRBJ1-1, is DAGVTQSPTHLIKTRGQQVTLRCSPISGHKSVSWYQQVLGQGPQFIFQYYEKEERGRGNFPDRFSARQFPNYSSELNVNALLLGDSALYLCASSFTGGAMNTEAFFGQGTRLTVV.

This clone appeared a single time. The V gene is TRBV7-2, the J gene TRBJ1-2; D is possibly TRBD1 (5 bases). V was cut by 1 base and J by 8 bases, with 5 bases left in between. Germline CDR1 SGHTA, CDR2 FQGNSA. This CDR3 region has 11 residues. CDR3 in amino acids: CASSLGGGYTF. CDR3 DNA: TGTGCCAGCAGCTTAGGGGGGGGCTACACCTTC.

The genes are TRBV19 and TRBJ1-2; no firm D call. Germline V CDR1 and CDR2: LNHDA, SQIVND (reference sequence). The CDR3 totals 13 residues. V was cut by 11 bases and J by 5 bases, with 18 bases left in between. The CDR3 loop is CASRAPSGYGYTF. CDR3 nucleotide sequence: TGTGCCTCGAGGGCGCCGAGTGGTTATGGCTACACCTTC.

In its sample, this clone was seen once. The V call is TRBV11-2, the J call TRBJ1-1, with TRBD1 matching over 7 bases. CDR1 is SGHAT, CDR2 FQNNGV, per germline. This CDR3 has 17 amino acids. The ends lost 3 bases at V and 0 bases at J; junction bases unmatched: 10. CDR3 DNA sequence: TGTGCCAGCAGCTTGACAGGGACAATGGATTTGAACACTGAAGCTTTCTTT. It encodes CASSLTGTMDLNTEAFF.

In this sample, this clone turned up a few times. The chain couples TRBV6-4 to TRBJ2-7; D may be TRBD1 or TRBD2 (5 bases each). The germline V gene has CDR1 MRHNA and CDR2 SNTAGT. Trimming took 7 bases from V and 1 from J, leaving 29 bases between them. This CDR3 comprises 19 residues. The CDR3 spells CASKNRAGLPLGASYEQYF. The CDR3 region has the DNA TGTGCCAGCAAAAATAGGGCAGGGCTCCCTTTGGGAGCATCCTACGAGCAGTACTTC.

The chain employs TRBV10-3 and TRBJ2-2, with TRBD1 matching 8 bases. Germline-derived CDR1 and CDR2 are ENHRY and SYGVKD. V was pared by 11 bases and J by 8 bases, with 16 bases of the junction left unmatched. This CDR3 region has 15 residues. In nucleotides, the CDR3 is TGTGCCGCTGGACAGGGCGTTGATTTTTGGGGGGAGCTGTTTTTT. Its translation: CAAGQGVDFWGELFF.

This chain joins TRBV19 and TRBJ2-1; 10 bases fit TRBD2. Germline-derived CDR1 and CDR2 are LNHDA and SQIVND (reference sequence). Trimming took 0 bases from V and 10 from J; bases not matched to a gene: 6. The CDR3 extends over 15 amino acids. This chain's CDR3 is CASSIESAGGPEQFF. CDR3 DNA sequence: TGTGCCAGTAGTATAGAGTCAGCGGGGGGGCCCGAGCAGTTCTTC.

This chain connects TRBV7-2 to TRBJ1-1; tentatively, D is TRBD1 (6 bases). CDR1 SGHTA and CDR2 FQGNSA come from the germline V gene. Trimming pared 2 bases from V and 1 base from J, leaving 14 bases between. The CDR3 has 16 amino acids. CDR3 sequence (DNA): TGTGCCAGCAGCTTATCAGGGGTGGGAGGGAACACTGAAGCTTTCTTT. Its translation: CASSLSGVGGNTEAFF. The full variable domain, completed using reference TRBV7-2 and TRBJ1-1, is GAGVSQSPSNKVTEKGKDVELRCDPISGHTALYWYRQSLGQGLEFLIYFQGNSAPDKSGLPSDRFSAERTGGSVSTLTIQRTQQEDSAVYLCASSLSGVGGNTEAFFGQGTRLTVV.

This sequence joins TRBV9 and TRBJ2-3, with TRBD1 matching over 10 bases. From germline, CDR1 is SGDLS and CDR2 YYNGEE. The trim removed 4 bases at V and 2 bases at J, leaving 7 bases unmatched. The CDR3 length is 16 residues. The CDR3 DNA reads as TGTGCCAGCAGCACCCGGGACAGGGGCTACACAGATACGCAGTATTTT. Its protein is CASSTRDRGYTDTQYF.

The chain uses TRBV6-1 and TRBJ2-1; TRBD2 matches 14 bases. With V trimmed by 6 bases and J by 6 bases, 1 base remained unmatched. The CDR3 runs 14 residues. Germline lookup yields CDR1 MNHNS and CDR2 SASEGT. CDR3 protein: CASRTSGRGNEQFF. The CDR3, as DNA: TGTGCCAGCAGGACTAGCGGGAGGGGCAATGAGCAGTTCTTC.

V and J are TRBV11-3 and TRBJ1-1; D possibly corresponds to TRBD1 (5 bases). The germline gives CDR1 SGHNT, CDR2 YENEEA. V lost 1 base and J 1 base, leaving 10 bases between the germline ends. This CDR3 has 15 amino acids. CDR3 nucleotides: TGTGCCAGCAGCTTAGCTCGGGGCTCGAACACTGAAGCTTTCTTT. Translating it yields CASSLARGSNTEAFF.

This chain joins TRBV4-3 and TRBJ1-6; D is uncertain. CDR3 length equals 16 residues. V was trimmed by 1 base and J by 5 bases, leaving 12 bases between them. From germline, CDR1 is LGHNA and CDR2 YSLEER. The CDR3 coding sequence is TGCGCCAGCAGCCAAGCTTGGCGGTCTAATAATTCACCCCTCCACTTT. This translates into CASSQAWRSNNSPLHF.

The V and J genes are TRBV18 and TRBJ2-1; the match to TRBD2 covers 8 bases. CDR1 and CDR2 from the germline V gene are KGHSH and LQKENI. J lost 1 base, V lost 6 bases, and 2 bases had no gene match. The length of the CDR3 is 14 residues. This CDR3 is CASSERESYNEQFF. The DNA of the CDR3 is TGTGCCAGCTCCGAGCGGGAGTCCTACAATGAGCAGTTCTTC. The variable domain in full, completed from reference TRBV18 and TRBJ2-1, reads NAGVMQNPRHLVRRRGQEARLRCSPMKGHSHVYWYRQLPEEGLKFMVYLQKENIIDESGMPKERFSAEFPKEGPSILRIQQVVRGDSAAYFCASSERESYNEQFFGPGTRLTVL.

This clone was picked up a small number of times. The J gene is TRBJ2-1, the V gene TRBV4-3; D is uncertain. V lost 4 bases and J 10 bases, leaving 14 bases between the germline ends. Germline CDR1 is LGHNA and CDR2 is YSLEER. The CDR3 has 13 residues. The CDR3 sequence is CASSPHEGSEQFF. In DNA, the CDR3 is TGCGCCAGCAGCCCCCACGAAGGGTCGGAGCAGTTCTTC.

The chain joins TRBV9 to TRBJ2-3; unclear D gene. The ends were cut back, 0 bases at V and 6 bases at J, with 20 bases in the middle. This CDR3 is built from 17 residues. Germline CDR1 reads SGDLS; CDR2 reads YYNGEE. The CDR3 region has the DNA TGTGCCAGCAGCGTAGTAGGTAGCCCCGTTAGTGTGGATACGCAGTATTTT. Encoded protein: CASSVVGSPVSVDTQYF. The full variable domain, its missing parts supplied by reference TRBV9 and TRBJ2-3, is DSGVTQTPKHLITATGQRVTLRCSPRSGDLSVYWYQQSLDQGLQFLIQYYNGEERAKGNILERFSAQQFPDLHSELNLSSLELGDSALYFCASSVVGSPVSVDTQYFGPGTRLTVL.

This clone was counted only a few times. J is TRBJ1-1 and V is TRBV7-2; weak D call: TRBD1 (6 bases). There are 13 residues in the CDR3. The V end lost 8 bases, the J end lost 4 bases, and 14 bases lay between the germline ends. Germline V gene lookup returns CDR1 SGHTA and CDR2 FQGNSA. The CDR3 DNA follows: TGTGCCAGCCAGCCCCCCAGGGGCACTGAAGCTTTCTTT. Translating it yields CASQPPRGTEAFF.

This clone was seen a handful of times. The rearrangement joins TRBV4-3 to TRBJ2-1, with D perhaps matching TRBD1 (6 bases). Germline V gene sequence: CDR1 LGHNA, CDR2 YSLEER. The V end lost 0 bases, the J end lost 5 bases, and 11 bases lay between the germline ends. The CDR3 contains 15 residues. The CDR3 is CASSQDRDMDNEQFF. The CDR3, as DNA: TGCGCCAGCAGCCAAGATAGGGACATGGACAATGAGCAGTTCTTC.

The chain recombines TRBV12-5 with TRBJ2-7; D perhaps matches TRBD2 (5 bases). Germline V lookup: CDR1 LGHNT, CDR2 FRNRAP. The V and J ends lost 6 bases and 3 bases respectively, with 12 bases between them. The CDR3 loop spans 13 amino acids. The CDR3 DNA reads as TGTGCTAGTGGGCGGGTCAACAACTACGAGCAGTACTTC. This codes for CASGRVNNYEQYF.

V usage is TRBV29-1 and J usage is TRBJ2-4, with unresolved D. Germline V CDR1 and CDR2: SQVTM, ANQGSEA. V was pared by 6 bases and J by 0 bases, with 15 bases between. This CDR3 is 15 amino acids long. Here the CDR3 DNA reads TGCAGCGTATGGGGTTCTTTCCCAGCCAAAAACATTCAGTACTTC. This codes for CSVWGSFPAKNIQYF.

In this sample, this clone turned up a few times. V usage is TRBV7-9 and J usage is TRBJ2-7; D is ambiguous. CDR3 size: 14 residues. CDR1 SEHNR and CDR2 FQNEAQ come from the germline V gene (reference sequence). V lost 2 bases and J 0 bases, leaving 8 bases between the germline ends. The DNA for the CDR3 is TGTGCCAGCAGCTTATTTTCCAGCTCCTACGAGCAGTACTTC. Translation gives CASSLFSSSYEQYF. Full variable domain (rest looked up from reference TRBV7-9 and TRBJ2-7): DTGVSQNPRHKITKRGQNVTFRCDPISEHNRLYWYRQTLGQGPEFLTYFQNEAQLEKSRLLSDRFSAERPKGSFSTLEIQRTEQGDSAMYLCASSLFSSSYEQYFGPGTRLTVT.

The chain links TRBV5-4 to TRBJ2-7; TRBD1 agrees at 7 bases. V gave up 4 bases and J gave up 3 bases; unmatched junction bases: 10. CDR3 length: 15 residues. CDR1 and CDR2 from the germline V gene are SGHNT and YYREEE (reference sequence). The CDR3 DNA sequence: TGTGCCAGCAGCCCCGGACAGGATATCTTCTACGAGCAGTACGTC. This sequence encodes CASSPGQDIFYEQYV.

This clone was counted between two and nine times. The chain uses TRBV27 and TRBJ1-2; D might be TRBD1 (6 bases). V lost 4 bases and J lost 5, with 17 bases in between. This CDR3 spans 15 amino acids. Per germline, CDR1 MNHEY and CDR2 SMNVEV (reference sequence). CDR3 in amino acids: CASSSPETGKYGYTF. The CDR3 DNA sequence: TGTGCCAGCAGTTCCCCCGAGACAGGAAAGTATGGCTACACCTTC.